This T cell receptor beta chain came from a study of blood T cell repertoires in COVID-19 (dated by TCRdb to the early 2020s). Regarding the study in general: Samples covering the acute and convalescent phases of COVID-19 were provided by collaborators in the United States, Italy and Spain. The prospective study material was composed of cDNA or gDNA derived from T cells, B-cell-depleted T cells, or PBMCs. Subjects who had been exposed to COVID-19, were actively infected with it, or had recovered from it provided the deeply sampled blood TCRbeta repertoires that made up the dataset. A freely available public database, intended as a resource for researchers studying the immune response to SARS-CoV-2, is where the repertoires were released. The samples were drawn from the first 160 participants of the ongoing ImmuneRACE study and from 950 to 1,500 subjects provided by 6 global collaborators. A de-identified subject ID, COVID-19 status, age in years and sex were almost always included in the sample metadata. HLA class I and class II types, where available, came from metadata supplied by the sample provider rather than from assay-based typing.

V has 2 bases trimmed and J has 4 bases trimmed; junction bases matching no gene number 7. CDR1 and CDR2 (SGHRS, YFSETQ) derive from the germline V gene. Spanning cysteine to phenylalanine, the CDR3 consists of 15 amino acids. Kept here is only the CDR3 DNA, which spans 45 bases and is read in frame from base 1. TCRbeta CDR3 regions were amplified from genomic DNA by means of the immunoSEQ Assay, a bias-controlled multiplex PCR. On the study's bioinformatics: Within the assay, amplification of reference gene primers was used to estimate how many nucleated cells each sample contained. Sequence reads were collapsed and filtered to measure the absolute abundance of every unique TCRbeta CDR3 rearrangement. Productive Simpson clonality was computed per sample as the square root of Simpson's diversity index over productive rearrangements. TCRdb re-hosts the immuneACCESS table, in-frame sequences only. Its copies lack some clones; in the studies checked, an unresolved V gene accounts for under half of them, and the cause for the rest is not known. V and J calls and clone size come straight from that table; D and trimming were deduced from the DNA. Across this sample there are 250,000 to 300,000 clones, with over 70% seen only once. Approximately 5.9% of the sample is in the top ten clones.

Of note for this clone: Its antigen is not yet known. Base quality data are lacking; no much larger clone is found one base away.

General study outcomes and caveats: Clinical and demographic metadata were provided uncurated, with the amount varying by source and participant.

The collaborating institutions used their own protocols to collect whole blood in K2EDTA tubes. For TCRbeta analysis, collaborators shipped samples in one of three forms: frozen whole blood, isolated PBMCs, or DNA extracted from either of those sample types. The sample was peripheral blood. This receptor was identified in a man older than 75 with acute or convalescent COVID-19. The chain was built from TRBV5-1 and TRBJ2-7; TRBD1 matches 9 bases in the middle. CDR3 loop: CASSLQGAGGYEQYF. The DNA sequence is TGCGCCAGCAGCTTACAGGGGGCAGGAGGGTACGAGCAGTACTTC.